One and the same sample provided the 20 T cell receptor beta chains below, sequenced in a study of Graves' ophthalmopathy and Graves' hyperthyroidism. The study amplified TCR beta CDR3 regions using RNA transcripts. HTBI-primed first-round RT-PCR preceded second-round multiplex PCR. In TCRdb, the multiplex PCR reads were re-called with MiXCR into one record per CDR3 protein. The table records around 520,000 distinct CDR3 sequences, under 45% of them present only once. Sequenced sample: peripheral blood or thyroid tissue (not recorded which). The origin of the receptors is an adult man with Graves' hyperthyroidism.

This clonotype was found many times. The chain joins TRBV5-4 to TRBJ2-7; 8 nucleotides line up with TRBD1. Trimming cost V 9 bases and J 0 bases; bases outside gene matches: 8. The length of the CDR3 is 14 residues. CDR1 is SGHNT, CDR2 YYREEE, per germline (reference sequence). In nucleotides, the CDR3 is TGTGCCACTGTACGGGACAGGTCCTCCTACGAGCAGTACTTC. Translating gives CATVRDRSSYEQYF. Looking up the rest from reference TRBV5-4 and TRBJ2-7 gives the full variable domain: ETGVTQSPTHLIKTRGQQVTLRCSSQSGHNTVSWYQQALGQGPQFIFQYYREEENGRGNFPPRFSGLQFPNYSSELNVNALELDDSALYLCATVRDRSSYEQYFGPGTRLTVT.

This clonotype was recorded a few times. The chain links TRBV30 to TRBJ1-5; no definite D call. The CDR3 extends over 13 amino acids. V was clipped by 3 bases and J by 1 base, with 7 bases between them. Germline CDR1 GTSNPN, CDR2 SVGIG (reference sequence). For the CDR3, the DNA is TGTGCCTGGAGCCCAGAGAGCAATCAGCCCCAGCATTTT. This encodes CAWSPESNQPQHF.

V usage is TRBV20-1 and J usage is TRBJ2-7; a possible D gene is TRBD2 (5 bases). There are 14 residues in the CDR3. Trimming cost V 0 bases and J 2 bases, with 11 bases left between them. The germline CDR1 and CDR2 sequences are DFQATT and SNEGSKA (reference sequence). The CDR3 nucleotides read TGCAGTGCTAGAGACCGGGATGATCCCTACGAGCAGTACTTC. It yields the protein CSARDRDDPYEQYF.

The J gene is TRBJ1-2, the V gene TRBV7-8; 7 nucleotides line up with TRBD1. Trimming took 5 bases from V and 4 from J; bases not matched to a gene: 4. The germline V gene has CDR1 SGHVS and CDR2 FQNEAQ. This CDR3 contains 13 residues. The DNA for the CDR3 is TGTGCCAGCAGCCAGGGGGAACCCTATGGCTACACCTTC. It specifies CASSQGEPYGYTF.

Remarks on this clonotype: Just one base apart from a much larger clone, this may be a read error. This rearrangement joins TRBV5-4 to TRBJ1-1; D perhaps matches TRBD1 (5 bases). The CDR3 loop spans 14 amino acids. The germline CDR1 and CDR2 sequences are SGHNT and YYREEE (reference sequence). The CDR3 spells CASSQRGQGTEASF. CDR3 nucleotides: TGTGCCAGCAGCCAGAGAGGTCAGGGCACTGAAGCTTCCTTT. Looking up the rest from reference TRBV5-4 and TRBJ1-1 gives the full variable domain: ETGVTQSPTHLIKTRGQQVTLRCSSQSGHNTVSWYQQALGQGPQFIFQYYREEENGRGNFPPRFSGLQFPNYSSELNVNALELDDSALYLCASSQRGQGTEASFGQGTRLTVV.

This clonotype has a count of ten or more. CDR3 loop: CASNPDGAYGYTF. CDR3 sequence (DNA): TGTGCCAGCAACCCCGACGGGGCCTATGGCTACACCTTC. V is TRBV6-1 and J is TRBJ1-2; D possibly corresponds to TRBD1 (5 bases). CDR3 length: 13 amino acids. Per germline, CDR1 MNHNS and CDR2 SASEGT. With 7 bases removed from V and 4 bases from J, the gap between germline ends came to 13 bases.

This clonotype appeared once. The chain carries TRBV7-2 and TRBJ2-3; 12 bases line up with TRBD1. Germline CDR1 is SGHTA and CDR2 is FQGNSA. The length of the CDR3 is 17 residues. V lost 5 bases, J lost 5 bases, and 11 bases stayed unmatched. The CDR3 DNA follows: TGTGCCAGCAGCGAACGCTTCGGGACAGGGGGCGTAGATACGCAGTATTTT. Translated: CASSERFGTGGVDTQYF.

This clonotype came up many times. This rearrangement joins TRBV12-3 or TRBV12-4 to TRBJ1-5; perhaps TRBD1 as D (5 bases). The germline V and J ends were trimmed by 4 bases and 5 bases, with 12 bases remaining between them. This CDR3 is 14 amino acids long. The DNA for the CDR3 is TGTGCCAGCAGTTCATCGTCAGGGTATCAGCCCCAGCATTTT. Translated: CASSSSSGYQPQHF.

This clonotype has ten or more counts. The chain combines TRBV20-1 with TRBJ1-5; D may be TRBD1 (5 bases). Trimming stripped 6 bases from V and 0 bases from J, with 6 bases between. CDR3 size: 12 residues. Germline CDR1 reads DFQATT; CDR2 reads SNEGSKA (reference sequence). The CDR3 loop reads CSAGGSNQPQHF. The DNA of the CDR3 is TGCAGTGCGGGGGGTAGCAATCAGCCCCAGCATTTT.

The sample holds many counts of this clonotype. The gene calls are TRBV19 and TRBJ1-3; a weak D match, TRBD1 (5 bases). The germline gives CDR1 LNHDA, CDR2 SQIVND (reference sequence). CDR3 length equals 17 residues. The V end lost 5 bases, the J end lost 4 bases, and 21 bases lay between the germline ends. The CDR3 nucleotides read TGTGCCAGTAGTGCCCTCTCCGGGACGGAAACGGGAAACACCATATATTTT. Protein: CASSALSGTETGNTIYF.

V and J are TRBV7-2 and TRBJ2-3; a possible D gene is TRBD2 (5 bases). Germline lookup yields CDR1 SGHTA and CDR2 FQGNSA. Trimming stripped 5 bases from V and 6 bases from J, with 15 bases between. The CDR3 covers 14 residues. The CDR3 is CASSGSGRPDTQYF. DNA for the CDR3: TGTGCCAGCAGCGGGAGCGGCCGTCCGGATACGCAGTATTTT.

This rearrangement joins TRBV9 to TRBJ2-5, with D perhaps matching TRBD2 (6 bases). Per the germline V gene, CDR1 is SGDLS and CDR2 is YYNGEE. This CDR3 comprises 15 residues. V lost 3 bases, J lost 1 base, and 13 bases lay in between. The CDR3 bases are TGTGCCAGCAGCGCACTCGGGGGAGCCCAAGAGACCCAGTACTTC. Protein product: CASSALGGAQETQYF.

This clonotype showed up many times. CDR3 region: CASSLDRRVTEAFF. In nucleotides, the CDR3 is TGTGCCAGTAGCCTCGACAGGCGGGTCACTGAAGCTTTCTTT. This chain uses TRBV19 with TRBJ1-1, with D possibly TRBD1 on 6 matching bases. The V end was cut by 6 bases, the J end by 4 bases, with 15 bases between. The length of the CDR3 is 14 residues. Per the germline V gene, CDR1 is LNHDA and CDR2 is SQIVND (reference sequence). The entire variable domain, with the rest obtained from reference TRBV19 and TRBJ1-1, is as follows: DGGITQSPKYLFRKEGQNVTLSCEQNLNHDAMYWYRQDPGQGLRLIYYSQIVNDFQKGDIAEGYSVSREKKESFPLTVTSAQKNPTAFYLCASSLDRRVTEAFFGQGTRLTVV.

This clonotype was counted ten times or more. The rearrangement joins TRBV9 to TRBJ2-5; unclear D gene. The V gene lost 0 bases and the J gene lost 5 bases, with 11 bases spanning the gap. From germline, CDR1 is SGDLS and CDR2 YYNGEE. The CDR3 is 14 residues long. CDR3 amino acids: CASSVASIVETQYF. The CDR3 coding sequence is TGTGCCAGCAGCGTAGCGAGCATTGTCGAGACCCAGTACTTC. Supplemented by reference TRBV9 and TRBJ2-5, the full variable domain reads DSGVTQTPKHLITATGQRVTLRCSPRSGDLSVYWYQQSLDQGLQFLIQYYNGEERAKGNILERFSAQQFPDLHSELNLSSLELGDSALYFCASSVASIVETQYFGPGTRLLVL.

In its sample, this clonotype was seen once. No conserved phenylalanine or tryptophan ends this CDR3, so it is likely a read error. The DNA is omitted, as the CDR3 cannot be located on it reliably, and the CDR3 follows TCRdb's listing. This chain uses TRBV7-2 with TRBJ2-6. Germline assignment: CDR1 SGHTA and CDR2 FQGNSA. The CDR3 length equals 8 residues, ends included. CDR3 sequence: CASSYGTS.

V usage is TRBV10-3 and J usage is TRBJ2-7; 8 bases are shared with TRBD2. Trimming took 6 bases from V and 4 from J; bases not matched to a gene: 11. The CDR3 runs to 15 residues. CDR1 is ENHRY and CDR2 is SYGVKD in the germline V gene. In nucleotides, the CDR3 is TGTGCCATCAGGGCTCGGGGCGGGGGGTCTTACGAGCAGTACTTC. This sequence encodes CAIRARGGGSYEQYF.

V and J are TRBV19 and TRBJ1-2; TRBD1 matches at 10 bases. CDR1 LNHDA and CDR2 SQIVND come from the germline V gene (reference sequence). The CDR3 totals 19 residues. The J segment lost 2 bases and the V segment lost 3 bases, leaving 15 bases of the junction unmatched. The CDR3 is CASSIPTGGHNAENYGYTF. For the CDR3, the DNA is TGTGCCAGTAGTATTCCGACAGGGGGCCATAATGCGGAGAACTATGGCTACACCTTC.

J is TRBJ1-6 and V is TRBV15; no clear D. Trimming took off 0 bases at V and 7 bases at J, with 7 bases between the two ends. The germline gives CDR1 LNHNV, CDR2 YYDKDF (reference sequence). The CDR3 is 14 amino acids. The CDR3 coding sequence is TGTGCCACCAGCAGAGATCTTGGGAATTCACCCCTCCACTTT. Residues: CATSRDLGNSPLHF.

This clonotype came up a few times. The V call is TRBV7-2, the J call TRBJ1-2; D is uncertain. V was trimmed by 6 bases and J by 0 bases, leaving 11 bases between them. Per germline, CDR1 SGHTA and CDR2 FQGNSA. The CDR3 is made up of 14 amino acids. CDR3 residues: CASRLPGPNYGYTF. The CDR3 DNA is TGTGCCAGCAGGTTACCGGGTCCTAACTATGGCTACACCTTC.

Many counts were recorded for this clonotype. V and J are TRBV12-3 or TRBV12-4 and TRBJ2-2; D not resolved. The CDR3 has 15 amino acids. The V end lost 7 bases, the J end lost 5 bases, and 17 bases lay between the germline ends. The CDR3 loop reads CASTSAPQPTGELFF. DNA of the CDR3: TGTGCCAGCACCTCCGCTCCCCAGCCAACCGGGGAGCTGTTTTTT.